This T cell receptor beta chain was recovered during a study of CD8+ T cells in alopecia areata. Study-wide context: Twice daily, treated patients received 5 to 10 mg of oral tofacitinib.

This clone appeared a few times. As to treatment: oral pan-JAK inhibitor, 5-10 mg twice daily. RNA, once extracted, was reverse transcribed into cDNA for use as the sequencing template. The method was immunoSEQ multiplex PCR; TCRdb's version includes in-frame clones alone and lacks a portion of them. The top ten clones hold about 2.4% of a sample with 200,000 or so clones, 40% to 45% of them seen once. Trimming stripped 5 bases from V and 7 bases from J, with 18 bases between. CDR3 length equals 14 residues. The germline V gene has CDR1 SQVTM and CDR2 ANQGSEA. Sequenced material: CD4+ T cells sorted from blood, taken around week 36, from a patient treated with tofacitinib. The chain uses TRBV29-1 and TRBJ2-1; perhaps D is TRBD1 or TRBD2 (6 bases each). This sequence was found in a human donor with alopecia areata. In DNA, the CDR3 is TGCAGCGTTAAAACAGGGACTGGGGGGAATGAGCAGTTCTTC. Protein product: CSVKTGTGGNEQFF.